Here is one T cell receptor beta chain with its context. Germline V gene lookup returns CDR1 SEHNR and CDR2 FQNEAQ (reference sequence). The CDR3 is 13 amino acids. Libraries of TRB cDNA were made by 5' RACE and carried UMIs. For each CDR3 protein, TCRdb gives one entry from its re-call of the 5' RACE reads, without DNA. This sample's table reports approximately 53,000 distinct CDR3 sequences. This entry comes from a study of CXCR3-negative and CXCR3-positive naive CD8 T cells. What was sequenced was memory CD8+ T cells from blood. This chain joins TRBV7-9 and TRBJ2-7; TCRdb gives TRBD1 as the D gene, but with no DNA this cannot be confirmed. This TCR was sampled from a human donor in good health. Some clones in this sample may be carry-over from other donors' samples. CDR3 sequence: CASSPGGTYEQYF.